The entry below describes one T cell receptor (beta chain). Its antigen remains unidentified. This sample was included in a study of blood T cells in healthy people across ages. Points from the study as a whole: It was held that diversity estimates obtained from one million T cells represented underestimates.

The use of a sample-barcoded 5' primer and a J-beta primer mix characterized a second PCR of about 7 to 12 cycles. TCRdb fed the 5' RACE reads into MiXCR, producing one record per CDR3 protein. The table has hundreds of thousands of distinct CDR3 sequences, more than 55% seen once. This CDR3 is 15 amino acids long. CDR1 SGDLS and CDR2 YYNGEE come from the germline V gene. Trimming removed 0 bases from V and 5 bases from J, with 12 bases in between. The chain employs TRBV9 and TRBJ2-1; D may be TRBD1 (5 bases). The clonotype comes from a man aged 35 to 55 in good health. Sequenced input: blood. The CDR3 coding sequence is TGTGCCAGCAGCGTAGTAGGGCAAGGGGACAATGAGCAGTTCTTC. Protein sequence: CASSVVGQGDNEQFF. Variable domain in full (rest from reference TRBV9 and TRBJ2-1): DSGVTQTPKHLITATGQRVTLRCSPRSGDLSVYWYQQSLDQGLQFLIQYYNGEERAKGNILERFSAQQFPDLHSELNLSSLELGDSALYFCASSVVGQGDNEQFFGPGTRLTVL.